This T cell receptor beta chain came from a study of Ad26.COV2.S vaccination and SARS-CoV-2 variants. To note about this clone: Its cognate antigen is unknown.

J was trimmed by 5 bases and V by 0 bases; bases with no gene match: 5. CDR3 length: 17 residues. Germline lookup yields CDR1 LGHNA and CDR2 YSLEER. Study outcomes and limitations: Placebo recipients showed lower spike-specific TCR breadth than vaccinees.

Assay used: immunoSEQ multiplex PCR; TCRdb lists only in-frame clones, some missing. The profile shows around 370,000 clones, about 85% of them singletons. Treatment given: approximately 18 received Ad26.COV2.S at low or high dose, single or two shots; about five received placebo; per-sample allocation not given. After the first vaccine or placebo injection, samples were drawn on day 63. The TCR originated in a person aged 18-65 years who received the Ad26.COV2.S COVID-19 vaccine or a placebo. This chain joins TRBV4-3 and TRBJ1-4; 11 bases align to TRBD1. The sample here was peripheral blood, taken in a trial of Ad26.COV2.S vaccine versus placebo. Here the CDR3 reads CASSQDRTGGGNEKLFF. CDR3 DNA: TGCGCCAGCAGCCAAGATCGGACAGGGGGCGGCAATGAAAAACTGTTTTTT.